This TCR beta chain was obtained from a study of patients and donors after allogeneic stem cell transplantation (dated by TCRdb to the early 2020s). Library construction relied on RT-PCR. The reads were generated on a NextSeq 550. TCRdb reprocessed the public reads (quality trimming at Q25 with fastp, clone calling with MiXCR) and kept in-frame beta chains. Rows with one shared CDR3 protein collapse into an entry with the most common genes and DNA. Counted in this sample were roughly 200,000 distinct CDR3 sequences; roughly two fifths of them appeared once. The ten top clones hold 33% of the sample. A word on this clonotype: Its target antigen remains unknown. Within one base of it there is no much larger clone, and no base qualities were kept.

The TCR was taken from a human donor who was either an allogeneic HSCT recipient or a stem cell or donor lymphocyte infusion donor (not recorded which). It is not recorded whose cells these are; they may come from a transplant donor. The sequencing input was blood, either unsorted or a sorted T cell fraction (not recorded which).

The encoded CDR3 is CASNPSGLGDQPQHF. DNA sequence: TGTGCCAGCAACCCCTCAGGGCTGGGGGATCAGCCCCAGCATTTT. The chain was built from TRBV28 and TRBJ1-5; the best D guess is TRBD1, with 5 bases matching. From the cysteine up to the phenylalanine, the CDR3 has a length of 15 residues. The retained sequence is limited to the CDR3, 45 bases, with the frame set at the first base. Via the germline V gene, CDR1 is MDHEN and CDR2 SYDVKM. V is cut by 7 bases and J by 5 bases, and the space between the germline ends is 18 bases.